This TCR beta chain was sequenced for a study of control samples from healthy donors and cancer patients. The trim removed 0 bases at V and 10 bases at J, leaving 4 bases unmatched. Germline values: CDR1 LGHNA, CDR2 YSLEER. The CDR3 covers 15 residues. The data were produced by immunoSEQ multiplex PCR, yet TCRdb's version contains in-frame clones alone and is incomplete. The sample yields over 80,000 clones, about nine tenths seen once. This rearrangement joins TRBV4-3 to TRBJ2-1; 12 bases fit TRBD2. Sample: blood. This clonotype was sampled from a man aged 30 to 39 in good health. The CDR3 DNA reads as TGCGCCAGCAGCCAAGATCTAGCGGGGGGGATAGAGCAGTTCTTC. This sequence encodes CASSQDLAGGIEQFF.